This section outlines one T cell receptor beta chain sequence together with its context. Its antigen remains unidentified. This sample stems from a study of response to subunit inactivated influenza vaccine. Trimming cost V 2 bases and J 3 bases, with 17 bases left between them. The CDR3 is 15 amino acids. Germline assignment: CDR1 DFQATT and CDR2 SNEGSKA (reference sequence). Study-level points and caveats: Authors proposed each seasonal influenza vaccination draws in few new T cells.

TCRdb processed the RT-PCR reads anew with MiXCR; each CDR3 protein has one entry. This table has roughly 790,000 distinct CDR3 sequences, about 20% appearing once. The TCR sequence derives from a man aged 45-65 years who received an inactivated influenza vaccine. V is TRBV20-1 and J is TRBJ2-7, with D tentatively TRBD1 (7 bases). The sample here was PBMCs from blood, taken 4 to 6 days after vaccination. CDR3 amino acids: CSARLPGTAGYEQYF. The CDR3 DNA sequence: TGCAGTGCTAGACTTCCCGGGACAGCGGGCTACGAGCAGTACTTC.